What follows are 5 T cell receptor beta chains derived from one specimen sequenced in a study of shared clonotypes between healthy human individuals. CD45RO-negative CD8 cells positively selected for CCR7 made up the naive population, which excluded terminally differentiated effector memory CD45RA+ cells. Profiling relied on immunoSEQ multiplex PCR, and the TCRdb table lists in-frame clones only, not all of them. The sample shows about 700,000 clones, 92% of them seen only once. The specimen sequenced was naive CD8+ T cells sorted from blood. The source of these receptors is a man aged 30 to 45 in good health.

The rearrangement links TRBV11-2 to TRBJ2-7, with 8 bases fitting TRBD1. The CDR3 extends over 15 amino acids. Germline V gene sequence: CDR1 SGHAT, CDR2 FQNNGV. V gave up 4 bases and J gave up 7 bases; unmatched junction bases: 12. The DNA of the CDR3 is TGTGCCAGCAGCTCGGATGGACAGGGCGCTAGTGAGCAGTACTTC. Translated: CASSSDGQGASEQYF.

For this clone: Other DNA sequences from this sample encode an identical CDR3 as well. The gene calls are TRBV7-6 and TRBJ2-7, with D possibly TRBD2 on 6 matching bases. The CDR3 is 14 residues long. Germline assignment: CDR1 SGHVS and CDR2 FNYEAQ. Trimming took 5 bases from V and 0 from J, leaving 11 bases between them. The DNA for the CDR3 is TGTGCCAGCAGCCCCCGGGGGAGCTCCTACGAGCAGTACTTC. Its translation is CASSPRGSSYEQYF.

The rearrangement joins TRBV18 to TRBJ2-1; 8 positions agree with TRBD2. Trimming cost V 3 bases and J 4 bases; bases outside gene matches: 8. From germline, CDR1 is KGHSH and CDR2 LQKENI. The CDR3 totals 16 residues. CDR3 sequence: CASSPPISGVYNEQFF. The CDR3 DNA reads as TGTGCCAGCTCACCCCCAATTAGCGGGGTATACAATGAGCAGTTCTTC.

The table lists this clone with a few counts. The genes are TRBV20-1 and TRBJ1-2; D ambiguous. The V end lost 6 bases, the J end lost 6 bases, and 8 bases lay between the germline ends. Germline CDR1 and CDR2: DFQATT and SNEGSKA (reference sequence). The CDR3 extends over 10 amino acids. This CDR3 reads CSASGDGYTF. The CDR3 DNA reads TGCAGTGCAAGCGGGGATGGCTACACCTTC.

V usage is TRBV4-2 and J usage is TRBJ2-7; the match to TRBD1 covers 10 bases. The CDR3 covers 15 residues. With 1 base clipped from V and 0 bases from J, the junction kept 0 bases outside the gene matches. The germline CDR1 and CDR2 sequences are LGHNA and YNFKEQ. The CDR3 region is CASSQGTGGSYEQYF. For the CDR3, the DNA is TGTGCCAGCAGCCAAGGGACAGGGGGCTCCTACGAGCAGTACTTC.